The subject of this entry is one T cell receptor (beta chain). The data are from a study of T cell changes during pregnancy in multiple sclerosis. Method: immunoSEQ multiplex PCR; TCRdb's copy keeps in-frame clones and lacks some. Altogether about 84,000 clones are present, about 94% being singletons, with the ten largest covering 2.5%. V lost 6 bases and J lost 1; bases outside the gene matches: 2. From germline, CDR1 is SQVTM and CDR2 ANQGSEA. The CDR3 extends over 13 amino acids. Sample: peripheral blood, taken in the third trimester of pregnancy. The receptor was derived from a female donor with multiple sclerosis, enrolled in a pregnancy study. The chain employs TRBV29-1 and TRBJ2-5; 10 bases match TRBD1. The CDR3 DNA is TGCAGCGTCTGGGACAGGGGCCAAGAGACCCAGTACTTC. Translation gives CSVWDRGQETQYF.